This note documents a single TCR beta chain sequence. Time point described: persistent/refractory GD, antithyroid drugs over 5 years with positive TRAb. RNA extracted from PBMCs served as the sequencing template. This sample was included in a study of regulatory T cells in long-lasting Graves disease. Investigators prepared the TCR beta libraries by applying iRepertoire HTBI primers and Arm-PCR of CDR3 regions. MiXCR, applied by TCRdb to the multiplex PCR reads, yields one record per CDR3 protein. The sample includes 300,000 to 500,000 distinct CDR3 sequences, more than 20% of them seen just once. There are 13 residues in the CDR3. The V end was cut by 4 bases, the J end by 7 bases, with 14 bases between. Germline V gene lookup returns CDR1 MGHRA and CDR2 YSYEKL.

The source of this sequence is a female donor with Graves disease. Source: peripheral blood mononuclear cells (PBMCs), taken when the disease was refractory, from a patient treated with antithyroid drugs. The chain uses TRBV4-1 and TRBJ2-7; D gene unclear. This chain's CDR3 is CASSLVGLGEQYF. Here the CDR3 DNA reads TGCGCCAGCAGCCTCGTAGGGCTCGGGGAGCAGTACTTC.